The entry below gives a single T cell receptor (beta chain) sequence along with its context. The target antigen is unknown. Primers included in the PCR were 60 Vbeta and 13 Jbeta primers. Per the study methods: About 9.9 million shared chains were among approximately 87 million unique TCR beta chains counted in a later analysis. The repertoire was sequenced with immunoSEQ multiplex PCR; TCRdb's copy has only in-frame clones and lacks some. V and J calls and clone size are as listed in that table; D and trimming were resolved from the DNA. The sample contains approximately 52,000 clones, 77% of which appear only once. The sample is drawn from a study of cytomegalovirus exposure and HLA in healthy donors. Across the whole study: Researchers found that about 84% of some 400 genotyped donors fell within the Caucasian-associated ancestry cluster. The study, taken as a whole, reports: Among TCR sequences, most were rare, though some public TCRs appeared in many donors. Analysis performed later found about 17,000 TCR beta sequences associated with HLA alleles at 0.05 false discovery rate.

Germline lookup yields CDR1 LGHNA and CDR2 YNFKEQ. Unmatched junction bases numbered 9, after V lost 6 bases and J lost 2 bases. The CDR3 loop spans 16 amino acids. This receptor was identified in a female donor in good health and CMV-seronegative. This chain connects TRBV4-2 to TRBJ2-7; 11 bases fit TRBD2. Input material: PBMCs. The CDR3 coding sequence is TGTGCCAGCAGGGGGACTAGCGGTACCCGGGCCTACGAGCAGTACTTC. This translates into CASRGTSGTRAYEQYF.